The 17 T cell receptor beta chains below all came from one sample that was sequenced in a study of blood T cell repertoires in COVID-19. The protocol was immunoSEQ multiplex PCR, while the TCRdb copy is restricted to in-frame clones and leaves out a portion. There are some 150,000 clones in the sample; about 83% occur only once, and more than 4.5% lies in the top ten. Sequencing was done on a sample of PBMCs or T cells enriched from blood (not recorded which). Every receptor here comes from a woman in her 50s who had been exposed to COVID-19.

This clone was seen a few times. The chain couples TRBV5-6 to TRBJ1-4; weak D call: TRBD1 (5 bases). Trimming left V 4 bases short and J 6 bases short, with 13 bases between. There are 14 residues in the CDR3. CDR1 and CDR2 from the germline V gene are SGHDT and YYEEEE. CDR3 loop: CASSKGTSYEKLFF. In DNA form, the CDR3 reads TGTGCCAGCAGCAAGGGGACTTCCTATGAAAAACTGTTTTTT.

This chain joins TRBV19 and TRBJ2-5, with TRBD2 as a possible D gene (7 bases). V lost 1 base and J lost 5, with 14 bases in between. The CDR3 is 15 residues long. Per the germline V gene, CDR1 is LNHDA and CDR2 is SQIVND (reference sequence). The DNA of the CDR3 is TGTGCCAGTAGTATAGGAGGCGGGGGCCGGGAGACCCAGTACTTC. This encodes CASSIGGGGRETQYF.

V gene TRBV19 combines with J gene TRBJ1-1; the D is unclear. Germline values: CDR1 LNHDA, CDR2 SQIVND (reference sequence). The CDR3 runs to 11 residues. The V and J ends lost 8 bases and 3 bases respectively, with 7 bases between them. CDR3: CASWAYTEAFF. The CDR3 coding sequence is TGTGCCAGTTGGGCCTACACTGAAGCTTTCTTT. The whole variable domain, filled in from reference TRBV19 and TRBJ1-1, reads DGGITQSPKYLFRKEGQNVTLSCEQNLNHDAMYWYRQDPGQGLRLIYYSQIVNDFQKGDIAEGYSVSREKKESFPLTVTSAQKNPTAFYLCASWAYTEAFFGQGTRLTVV.

The chain joins TRBV28 to TRBJ2-1; TRBD2 aligns across 9 bases. The junction had 13 bases not matched to a gene; V was cut back by 5 bases and J by 5 bases. Germline CDR1 and CDR2: MDHEN and SYDVKM. CDR3 length: 17 amino acids. The CDR3 spells CASSHYNLTSGDNEQFF. CDR3 bases: TGTGCCAGCAGTCATTATAACCTGACTAGCGGAGACAATGAGCAGTTCTTC.

The chain combines TRBV2 with TRBJ2-1; 14 bases align to TRBD2. The CDR3 has 16 amino acids. Germline CDR1 and CDR2: SNHLY and FYNNEI. J lost 6 bases, V lost 5 bases, and 6 bases had no gene match. The CDR3 region is CASSRGLAGVGNEQFF. The CDR3 coding sequence is TGTGCCAGCAGTCGGGGACTAGCGGGAGTAGGCAATGAGCAGTTCTTC.

V and J are TRBV18 and TRBJ2-5; 9 bases match TRBD2. V was pared by 0 bases and J by 3 bases, with 5 bases of the junction left unmatched. The CDR3 sequence is 16 residues long. CDR1 KGHSH and CDR2 LQKENI come from the germline V gene. This CDR3 is CASSPPVAGAEETQYF. CDR3 sequence (DNA): TGTGCCAGCTCACCACCAGTAGCGGGAGCCGAAGAGACCCAGTACTTC.

This clone was recorded a few times. The chain's CDR3 is CASSRDRWNEKLFF. The CDR3 DNA reads TGCGCCAGCAGCCGGGACAGGTGGAATGAAAAACTGTTTTTT. The chain carries TRBV4-3 and TRBJ1-4, with 8 bases that match TRBD1. V trimming: 4 bases; J trimming: 5 bases; junction bases outside the gene matches: 3. Germline values: CDR1 LGHNA, CDR2 YSLEER. There are 14 residues in the CDR3.

The chain carries TRBV5-4 and TRBJ2-2, with 9 bases that match TRBD2. Germline V CDR1 and CDR2: SGHNT, YYREEE (reference sequence). CDR3 length equals 16 residues. V gave up 2 bases and J gave up 1 base; unmatched junction bases: 3. The CDR3 here is CASSLAGGMNTGELFF. The DNA for the CDR3 is TGTGCCAGCAGCTTAGCGGGGGGCATGAACACCGGGGAGCTGTTTTTT. The full variable domain, in which reference TRBV5-4 and TRBJ2-2 provide the parts outside the CDR3, is ETGVTQSPTHLIKTRGQQVTLRCSSQSGHNTVSWYQQALGQGPQFIFQYYREEENGRGNFPPRFSGLQFPNYSSELNVNALELDDSALYLCASSLAGGMNTGELFFGEGSRLTVL.

The CDR3 DNA sequence: TGTGCCAGCAGCGTAGGAGACTCTGGAAACACCATATATTTT. Amino acids: CASSVGDSGNTIYF. The J gene is TRBJ1-3, the V gene TRBV9, with no clear D. V lost 0 bases, J lost 0 bases, and 4 bases lay in between. The germline gives CDR1 SGDLS, CDR2 YYNGEE. This CDR3 has 14 amino acids.

This sequence joins TRBV3-1 (or the pseudogene TRBV3-2) and TRBJ2-3; 14 bases match TRBD2. The CDR3 spans 16 residues. Germline values: CDR1 LGHDT, CDR2 YNNKEL (reference sequence). The J segment lost 4 bases and the V segment lost 5 bases, leaving 5 bases of the junction unmatched. The CDR3 DNA reads TGTGCCAGCAGCGAGCCGGGACTAGCGGGAGCAGATACGCAGTATTTT. This codes for CASSEPGLAGADTQYF.

The chain joins TRBV11-3 to TRBJ2-2, with D possibly being TRBD1 (6 bases). Germline V gene lookup returns CDR1 SGHNT and CDR2 YENEEA. This CDR3 region has 13 residues. Trimming removed 5 bases at V and 7 bases at J, with 11 bases between. The CDR3 here is CASSPGQHGELFF. CDR3 nucleotides: TGTGCCAGCAGCCCCGGACAGCACGGGGAGCTGTTTTTT.

The rearrangement uses TRBV6-1 and TRBJ2-7; D not resolved. The germline V gene has CDR1 MNHNS and CDR2 SASEGT. This CDR3 has 12 residues. Between the trimmed V and J ends, which lost 3 bases and 4 bases, there was a span of 7 bases. Here the CDR3 reads CASSETTYEQYF. As DNA, the CDR3 is TGTGCCAGCAGTGAGACAACATACGAGCAGTACTTC.

J is TRBJ2-7 and V is TRBV10-3; TRBD1 aligns across 9 bases. Germline assignment: CDR1 ENHRY and CDR2 SYGVKD. Trimming at V came to 4 bases and at J to 7 bases, leaving 14 bases not matched to a gene. This CDR3 contains 16 residues. The CDR3 region is CAISGLSRQGGFEQYF. In nucleotides, the CDR3 is TGTGCCATCAGTGGACTGAGTCGACAGGGGGGGTTTGAGCAGTACTTC.

The chain links TRBV5-4 to TRBJ1-2; TRBD1 is a possible D gene (6 bases). There are 13 residues in the CDR3. The germline gives CDR1 SGHNT, CDR2 YYREEE (reference sequence). V was shortened by 4 bases and J by 8 bases, with 15 bases between the two germline ends. The CDR3: CASSPPDREGYTF. For the CDR3, the DNA is TGTGCCAGCAGCCCACCGGACAGAGAAGGCTACACCTTC.

The chain uses TRBV19 and TRBJ1-6; 7 nucleotides align to TRBD1. Looked up from germline, CDR1 is LNHDA and CDR2 is SQIVND (reference sequence). This CDR3 contains 13 residues. The junction had 3 bases not matched to a gene; V was cut back by 3 bases and J by 10 bases. CDR3 nucleotides: TGTGCCAGTAGTATTAGGGGGCTCTCACCCCTCCACTTT. It yields the protein CASSIRGLSPLHF.

This rearrangement joins TRBV5-1 to TRBJ2-1, with a tentative D call TRBD1 (7 bases). Looked up from germline, CDR1 is SGHRS and CDR2 is YFSETQ. The CDR3 runs to 16 residues. Trimming took 4 bases from V and 0 from J, leaving 14 bases between them. CDR3: CASSGGTDSSYNEQFF. The CDR3 region has the DNA TGCGCCAGCAGCGGCGGGACAGATAGCTCCTACAATGAGCAGTTCTTC.

J is TRBJ1-1 and V is TRBV2, with 7 bases identical to TRBD1. The germline gives CDR1 SNHLY, CDR2 FYNNEI. Trimming at V came to 1 base and at J to 11 bases, leaving 7 bases not matched to a gene. This CDR3 comprises 13 residues. Here the CDR3 reads CASSEETGIKAFF. CDR3 coding DNA: TGTGCCAGCAGTGAAGAGACAGGGATTAAGGCTTTCTTT. The complete variable domain, with remaining parts taken from reference TRBV2 and TRBJ1-1, reads EPEVTQTPSHQVTQMGQEVILRCVPISNHLYFYWYRQILGQKVEFLVSFYNNEISEKSEIFDDQFSVERPDGSNFTLKIRSTKLEDSAMYFCASSEETGIKAFFGQGTRLTVV.